The 14 T cell receptor beta chains given below trace back to one sample, sequenced in a study of graft-versus-host responses after intestinal transplantation. For these TCRs, the target antigens are not known. Profiling relied on immunoSEQ multiplex PCR, and the TCRdb table lists in-frame clones only, not all of them. The table lists some 82,000 clones, over 75% of them singletons. The specimen comprised unstimulated CD8+ T cells sorted from spleen or lymph node cells, sampled before transplant. These receptors were taken from a human donor who was the organ donor for an intestinal transplant.

This chain links TRBV5-1 with TRBJ1-1; no firm D call. V lost 7 bases, J lost 6 bases, and 19 bases lay in between. The CDR3 totals 14 residues. CDR1 and CDR2 from the germline V gene are SGHRS and YFSETQ. DNA of the CDR3: TGCGCCAGCTCTAGGGAGAGCGGTTTCCCTGAAGCTTTCTTT. Protein product: CASSRESGFPEAFF.

The DNA of the CDR3 is TGTGCCAGCAGTGAAGGCAGGGTAGTAGTTCAGCCCCAGCATTTT. Protein: CASSEGRVVVQPQHF. J is TRBJ1-5 and V is TRBV6-1; possible D gene TRBD1, 5 bases. CDR1 is MNHNS and CDR2 is SASEGT in the germline V gene. Trimming stripped 1 base from V and 6 bases from J, with 13 bases between. This CDR3 is 15 amino acids long.

The chain carries TRBV18 and TRBJ2-7, with 11 bases matching TRBD1. V shed 0 bases and J 6 bases; nucleotides not matched to a gene: 4. The CDR3 length is 15 residues. From germline, CDR1 is KGHSH and CDR2 LQKENI. The CDR3 sequence is CASSPPGQGVPEQYF. The DNA for the CDR3 is TGTGCCAGCTCACCACCGGGACAGGGGGTTCCCGAGCAGTACTTC. Looking up the rest from reference TRBV18 and TRBJ2-7 gives the full variable domain: NAGVMQNPRHLVRRRGQEARLRCSPMKGHSHVYWYRQLPEEGLKFMVYLQKENIIDESGMPKERFSAEFPKEGPSILRIQQVVRGDSAAYFCASSPPGQGVPEQYFGPGTRLTVT.

This clone turned up a few times. One end of the junction fails to match germline, which may point to a read error. The chain couples TRBV6-5 to TRBJ2-4; 9 nucleotides align to TRBD1. The germline CDR1 and CDR2 sequences are MNHEY and SVGAGI. The CDR3 sequence is 11 residues long. The CDR3 DNA follows: TGTGCCAGCAGTGAGGGACAGGGATCGGACTTC. Translated, it gives CASSEGQGSDF.

The gene calls are TRBV6-4 and TRBJ2-3; 13 bases map to TRBD2. V lost 6 bases, J lost 5 bases, and 5 bases stayed unmatched. CDR1 and CDR2 from the germline V gene are MRHNA and SNTAGT. The CDR3 spans 15 residues. CDR3 loop: CASSRLAGGQDTQYF. In DNA form, the CDR3 reads TGTGCCAGCAGCCGACTAGCGGGGGGCCAAGATACGCAGTATTTT.

The J gene is TRBJ2-1, the V gene TRBV10-3; 9 bases fit TRBD2. This CDR3 has 20 residues. The germline V gene has CDR1 ENHRY and CDR2 SYGVKD. V trimming: 0 bases; J trimming: 5 bases; junction bases outside the gene matches: 17. Here the CDR3 DNA reads TGTGCCATCAGTGAGTCGTGGGACCGAGACCTAGCGGGGATAAACAATGAGCAGTTCTTC. Translating gives CAISESWDRDLAGINNEQFF.

The CDR3 region is CASGKSGDHNEQFF. The CDR3 region has the DNA TGTGCCAGCGGAAAGAGCGGGGACCACAATGAGCAGTTCTTC. The chain combines TRBV7-3 with TRBJ2-1; 7 nucleotides line up with TRBD2. There are 14 residues in the CDR3. The germline gives CDR1 SGHTA, CDR2 FQGTGA. V gave up 8 bases and J gave up 5 bases; unmatched junction bases: 9.

The CDR3 DNA reads TGTGCCAGCAGCCTGAGGCAGGGGAACACTGAAGCTTTCTTT. It codes for CASSLRQGNTEAFF. V and J are TRBV7-6 and TRBJ1-1; TRBD1 is a possible D gene (5 bases). Germline V CDR1 and CDR2: SGHVS, FNYEAQ. The CDR3 covers 14 residues. V was cut by 5 bases and J by 1 base, with 11 bases left in between. Drawing the rest from reference TRBV7-6 and TRBJ1-1, the complete variable domain is GAGVSQSPRYKVTKRGQDVALRCDPISGHVSLYWYRQALGQGPEFLTYFNYEAQQDKSGLPNDRFSAERPEGSISTLTIQRTEQRDSAMYRCASSLRQGNTEAFFGQGTRLTVV.

V is TRBV27 and J is TRBJ1-4, with unresolved D. V gave up 6 bases and J gave up 0 bases, with 14 bases separating them. Germline V gene lookup returns CDR1 MNHEY and CDR2 SMNVEV (reference sequence). There are 16 residues in the CDR3. For the CDR3, the DNA is TGTGCCAGCAGCCCACAGCCCGTTGCAACTAATGAAAAACTGTTTTTT. This translates into CASSPQPVATNEKLFF.

The chain recombines TRBV27 with TRBJ2-5, with D unresolved. This CDR3 region has 13 residues. CDR1 and CDR2 from the germline V gene are MNHEY and SMNVEV (reference sequence). Deletions cut 0 bases from V and 5 bases from J, with 7 bases between. The CDR3 DNA reads TGTGCCAGCAGTTTATCGGGGTGGGAGACCCAGTACTTC. It is translated as CASSLSGWETQYF.

This sequence joins TRBV7-9 and TRBJ2-7; D perhaps matches TRBD2 (7 bases). The CDR3 is 14 amino acids. Looked up from germline, CDR1 is SEHNR and CDR2 is FQNEAQ (reference sequence). Trimming took 6 bases from V and 2 from J, leaving 14 bases between them. The CDR3 sequence is CASSGGARAYEQYF. The CDR3 nucleotides read TGTGCCAGCAGTGGGGGGGCTCGGGCCTACGAGCAGTACTTC.

The rearrangement joins TRBV4-1 to TRBJ2-5; 8 bases are shared with TRBD2. Germline-derived CDR1 and CDR2 are MGHRA and YSYEKL. Unmatched junction bases numbered 6, after V lost 0 bases and J lost 0 bases. The CDR3 is 17 residues long. For the CDR3, the DNA is TGCGCCAGCAGCCAAGACGGGGCGGGGGGAAACCAAGAGACCCAGTACTTC. Protein product: CASSQDGAGGNQETQYF.

The rearrangement joins TRBV16 to TRBJ1-4; D unresolved. Germline CDR1 reads KGHSY; CDR2 reads FQNENV. Trimming shortened V by 2 bases and J by 8 bases, and 6 bases separated the two germline ends. The CDR3 contains 12 residues. The CDR3 sequence: CASSQGGEKLFF. The CDR3 bases are TGTGCCAGCAGCCAAGGCGGCGAAAAACTGTTTTTT.

The chain has TRBV25-1 and TRBJ2-3; a possible D gene is TRBD1 (5 bases). Trimming left V 2 bases short and J 0 bases short, with 12 bases between. This CDR3 has 16 amino acids. In germline, CDR1 is MGHDK, CDR2 SYGVNS. The CDR3, as DNA: TGTGCCAGCAGTGAACTGCAGGGCTCTAGCACAGATACGCAGTATTTT. Residues: CASSELQGSSTDTQYF.